The next 9 T cell receptor beta chains were all read from a single sample in a study of cytomegalovirus exposure and HLA in healthy donors. The PCR contained 60 Vbeta and 13 Jbeta primers. The assay was immunoSEQ multiplex PCR, and TCRdb's table has in-frame clones only and misses some. The table includes about 150,000 clones, approximately 72% detected once. Sequencing was carried out using PBMCs. The receptors were gathered from a man between 18 and 29 years old in good health and CMV-seronegative.

The CDR3 bases are TGCGCCAGCAGCCAAGATCGGAGTACAGATACGCAGTATTTT. Residues: CASSQDRSTDTQYF. The rearrangement links TRBV4-3 to TRBJ2-3, with D hard to call. The CDR3 covers 14 residues. CDR1 is LGHNA, CDR2 YSLEER, per germline. Deletions cut 0 bases from V and 3 bases from J, with 7 bases between.

The chain has TRBV4-1 and TRBJ2-1, with 7 bases identical to TRBD2. Germline CDR1 reads MGHRA; CDR2 reads YSYEKL. Unmatched junction bases numbered 8, after V lost 0 bases and J lost 6 bases. There are 16 residues in the CDR3. CDR3 region: CASSQEPRGSANEQFF. As DNA, the CDR3 is TGCGCCAGCAGCCAAGAGCCTCGCGGGAGCGCCAATGAGCAGTTCTTC.

In this sample, this clone turned up a few times. The chain employs TRBV10-3 and TRBJ1-5, with D hard to call. The CDR3 has 14 amino acids. Looked up from germline, CDR1 is ENHRY and CDR2 is SYGVKD. Trimming removed 11 bases at V and 4 bases at J, with 18 bases between. In DNA, the CDR3 is TGTGCCGCCTCCCCCGACATTAGTAATCAGCCCCAGCATTTT. Translating it yields CAASPDISNQPQHF.

V is TRBV10-1 and J is TRBJ2-5; 10 nucleotides line up with TRBD2. CDR1 and CDR2 (germline): WNHNN, SYGVQD (reference sequence). V was pared by 0 bases and J by 5 bases, with 3 bases of the junction left unmatched. The CDR3 spans 15 residues. CDR3 sequence: CASSESASGSETQYF. The CDR3 nucleotides are TGCGCCAGCAGTGAGTCGGCTAGCGGGAGTGAGACCCAGTACTTC.

Notes on this clone: Other DNA sequences in the same sample also yield this CDR3. The chain uses TRBV4-3 and TRBJ2-1; 11 bases fit TRBD2. There are 15 residues in the CDR3. V lost 4 bases and J lost 3; bases outside the gene matches: 2. Looked up from germline, CDR1 is LGHNA and CDR2 is YSLEER. The CDR3 DNA sequence: TGCGCCAGCAGCCCAGGACTAGCGGGCTACAATGAGCAGTTCTTC. Amino acids: CASSPGLAGYNEQFF.

The chain has TRBV11-2 and TRBJ1-1; D ambiguous. The germline V gene has CDR1 SGHAT and CDR2 FQNNGV. The V end lost 1 base, the J end lost 1 base, and 7 bases lay between the germline ends. The CDR3 loop spans 14 amino acids. The CDR3 bases are TGTGCCAGCAGCTTAGGTCTAGAGAACACTGAAGCTTTCTTT. Amino acid sequence: CASSLGLENTEAFF.

The rearrangement joins TRBV2 to TRBJ2-3; TRBD2 matches 7 bases. From germline, CDR1 is SNHLY and CDR2 FYNNEI. V trimming: 1 base; J trimming: 3 bases; junction bases outside the gene matches: 10. CDR3 size: 17 residues. CDR3 protein: CASSEGSSGSITDTQYF. The CDR3 DNA is TGTGCCAGCAGTGAAGGCTCTAGCGGTTCCATTACAGATACGCAGTATTTT.

The gene calls are TRBV7-9 and TRBJ2-7, with 8 positions matching TRBD2. This CDR3 has 15 amino acids. Unmatched junction bases numbered 7, after V lost 5 bases and J lost 1 base. Germline V lookup: CDR1 SEHNR, CDR2 FQNEAQ (reference sequence). This CDR3 reads CASSRLAGPSYEQYF. The CDR3 DNA reads TGTGCCAGCAGCCGTCTAGCGGGCCCTTCCTACGAGCAGTACTTC.

The rearrangement joins TRBV5-1 to TRBJ2-1; D is unresolved. Germline V gene sequence: CDR1 SGHRS, CDR2 YFSETQ. The V end lost 0 bases, the J end lost 8 bases, and 12 bases lay between the germline ends. CDR3 length: 14 residues. CDR3 sequence: CASSLGSITDEQFF. DNA of the CDR3: TGCGCCAGCAGCTTGGGTAGCATCACGGATGAGCAGTTCTTC.